This T cell receptor beta chain was captured by sequencing in a study of blood T cell repertoires in COVID-19. As for the study in general: Sites across the United States, Italy and Spain contributed samples from acute and convalescent COVID-19. T cells, B-cell-depleted T cells, or PBMCs supplied cDNA or gDNA.

Under the authors' procedure: It was from reference gene primer amplification that nucleated cell counts were estimated. Sequenced by immunoSEQ multiplex PCR; TCRdb stores in-frame clones only, minus some. V and J calls plus clone size are reproduced from that table; the DNA served to infer D and trimming. The table has about 190,000 clones, roughly 84% seen once. Germline values: CDR1 MNHEY, CDR2 SMNVEV (reference sequence). V lost 4 bases to trimming and J lost 3 bases; unmatched junction nucleotides: 2. The CDR3 has 14 amino acids. The chain couples TRBV27 to TRBJ1-2, with TRBD1 matching 10 bases. This receptor was taken from an elderly woman with acute or convalescent COVID-19. The sequencing input was peripheral blood. CDR3 sequence reads: CASSSGTGDYGYTF. For the CDR3, the DNA is TGTGCCAGCAGTTCCGGGACAGGGGACTATGGCTACACCTTC.